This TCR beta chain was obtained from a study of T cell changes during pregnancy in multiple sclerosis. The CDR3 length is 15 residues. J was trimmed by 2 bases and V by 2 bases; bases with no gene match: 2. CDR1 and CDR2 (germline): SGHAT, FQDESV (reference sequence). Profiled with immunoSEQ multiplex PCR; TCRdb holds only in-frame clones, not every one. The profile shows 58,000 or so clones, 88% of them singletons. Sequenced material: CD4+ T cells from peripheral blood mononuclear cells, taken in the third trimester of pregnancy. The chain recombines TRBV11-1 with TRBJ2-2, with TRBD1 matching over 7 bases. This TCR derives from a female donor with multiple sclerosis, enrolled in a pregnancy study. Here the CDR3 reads CASSLNRGNTGELFF. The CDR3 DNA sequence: TGTGCCAGCAGCTTAAACAGGGGAAACACCGGGGAGCTGTTTTTT.